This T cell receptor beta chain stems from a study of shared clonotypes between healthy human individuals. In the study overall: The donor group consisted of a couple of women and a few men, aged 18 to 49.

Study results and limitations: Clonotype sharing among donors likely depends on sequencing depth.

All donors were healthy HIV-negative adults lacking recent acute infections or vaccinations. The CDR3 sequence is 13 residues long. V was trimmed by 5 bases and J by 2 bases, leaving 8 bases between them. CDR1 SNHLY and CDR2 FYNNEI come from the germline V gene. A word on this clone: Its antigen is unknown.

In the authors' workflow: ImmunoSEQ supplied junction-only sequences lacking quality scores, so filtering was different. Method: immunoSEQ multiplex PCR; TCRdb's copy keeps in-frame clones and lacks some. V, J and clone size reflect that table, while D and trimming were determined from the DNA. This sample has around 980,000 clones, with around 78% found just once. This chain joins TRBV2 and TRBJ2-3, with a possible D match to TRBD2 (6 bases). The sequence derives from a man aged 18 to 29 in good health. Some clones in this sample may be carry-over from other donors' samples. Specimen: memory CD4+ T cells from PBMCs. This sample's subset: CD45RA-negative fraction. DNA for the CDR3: TGTGCCAGCAGTCGGACTACCACAGATACGCAGTATTTT. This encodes CASSRTTTDTQYF.